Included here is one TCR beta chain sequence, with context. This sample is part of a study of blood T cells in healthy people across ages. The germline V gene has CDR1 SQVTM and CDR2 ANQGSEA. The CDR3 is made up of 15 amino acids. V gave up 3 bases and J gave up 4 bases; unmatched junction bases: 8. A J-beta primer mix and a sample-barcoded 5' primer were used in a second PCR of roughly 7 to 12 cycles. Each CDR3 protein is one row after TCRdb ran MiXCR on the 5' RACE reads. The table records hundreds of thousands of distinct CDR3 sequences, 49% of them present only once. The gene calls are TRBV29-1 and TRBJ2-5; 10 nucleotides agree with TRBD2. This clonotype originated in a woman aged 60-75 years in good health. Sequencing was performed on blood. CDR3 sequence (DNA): TGCAGCGTTGATCCTAGCGGGAGTGTATCAGAGACCCAGTACTTC. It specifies CSVDPSGSVSETQYF.